This T cell receptor beta chain was obtained from a study of shared clonotypes between healthy human individuals. Overall study: Donors, aged 18 to 49, were a couple of women and three men.

General study results and limits: Inspection by rarefaction showed sorted-subset sequencing to be incomplete despite large depth.

Positive CCR7 selection of CD45RO-negative cells yielded the naive CD8 cells, and terminally differentiated effector memory CD45RA+ cells were excluded. Every contributor of samples was a Caucasian grown-up residing in Nashville, Tennessee. A 200 ng quantity of DNA, tens of thousands of T cell genomes, went into the sorted-subset replicate PCRs. The repertoire was sequenced with immunoSEQ multiplex PCR; TCRdb's copy has only in-frame clones and lacks some. The data show around 580,000 clones, 95% to 98% seen once. Remarks on this clone: Its specificity is unknown.

Germline V gene lookup returns CDR1 SGHKS and CDR2 YYEKEE (reference sequence). V lost 3 bases and J 5 bases, leaving 15 bases between the germline ends. The CDR3 spans 14 residues. The sequence was collected from a young man in good health. The V call is TRBV5-5, the J call TRBJ2-7; D possibly matches TRBD1 or TRBD2 (5 bases each). The sequencing sample was made of naive CD8+ T cells sorted from blood. The CDR3 coding sequence is TGTGCCAGCAGCTCGTTCATGGGGGATCACGAGCAGTACTTC. Residues: CASSSFMGDHEQYF.